A single sample is the source of the 23 T cell receptor beta chains below, sequenced in a study of CXCR3-negative and CXCR3-positive naive CD8 T cells. General study findings and limits: Against CXCR3-negative naive cells, CXCR3-positive naive cells showed more hydrophobic TRB CDR3s.

The libraries of TRB cDNA were constructed through 5' RACE using UMI labels. After re-calling the 5' RACE reads, TCRdb lists one entry per CDR3 protein, DNA absent. The sample table includes about 98,000 distinct CDR3 sequences. Their specific antigens are unknown. The material sequenced was naive CXCR3+ CD8+ T cells from blood. Subset described: CD45RO-CCR7+CD27+CD95- naive CD8+ T cells expressing CXCR3 (TNR3+). The receptors come from a human donor in good health. Some clones in this sample may be carry-over from other donors' samples.

The chain has TRBV12-3 or TRBV12-4 and TRBJ1-1; TCRdb designates TRBD1, a call that cannot be tested without DNA. This CDR3 contains 12 residues. CDR3 sequence: CASSLGGPEAFF.

The CDR3 spells CASSETSGDNEQFF. This chain connects TRBV2 to TRBJ2-1; TCRdb names TRBD2, which stays unverified in the absence of DNA. CDR3 size: 14 residues. Germline V gene lookup returns CDR1 SNHLY and CDR2 FYNNEI.

The V call is TRBV28, the J call TRBJ2-2; TCRdb returns TRBD2, unconfirmable since there is no DNA. The germline V gene has CDR1 MDHEN and CDR2 SYDVKM. The CDR3 length is 15 residues. The CDR3 sequence is CASRRGGRATGELFF.

The V and J genes are TRBV10-3 and TRBJ2-6; TCRdb's D call, TRBD1, is unchecked because there is no DNA. The CDR3 is 16 amino acids. CDR1 is ENHRY, CDR2 SYGVKD, per germline. CDR3: CAIMGTVSSGANVLTF.

The chain combines TRBV20-1 with TRBJ1-1; absent DNA, TCRdb's TRBD1 call cannot be checked. Germline lookup yields CDR1 DFQATT and CDR2 SNEGSKA (reference sequence). This CDR3 spans 16 amino acids. The CDR3 here is CSAPPGDRPRDTEAFF.

The V and J genes are TRBV7-9 and TRBJ1-1. The CDR3 is made up of 13 amino acids. Germline CDR1 SEHNR, CDR2 FQNEAQ (reference sequence). CDR3: CASRTGSNTEAFF.

This chain joins TRBV27 and TRBJ1-6; with no DNA, the TCRdb D assignment of TRBD1 cannot be verified. The germline V gene has CDR1 MNHEY and CDR2 SMNVEV (reference sequence). CDR3 length equals 17 residues. The CDR3 protein is CASTTKFGDPVNSPLHF.

The chain couples TRBV28 to TRBJ2-7; without DNA, the TCRdb call of TRBD2 cannot be checked. This CDR3 spans 12 amino acids. Germline V lookup: CDR1 MDHEN, CDR2 SYDVKM. This chain's CDR3 is CASSRDSREQYF. The variable domain in full, with the rest retrieved from reference TRBV28 and TRBJ2-7, is DVKVTQSSRYLVKRTGEKVFLECVQDMDHENMFWYRQDPGLGLRLIYFSYDVKMKEKGDIPEGYSVSREKKERFSLILESASTNQTSMYLCASSRDSREQYFGPGTRLTVT.

The CDR3 loop reads CASTPPRGVGPDTQYF. J is TRBJ2-3 and V is TRBV28; without DNA, the TCRdb call of TRBD1 cannot be checked. CDR1 MDHEN and CDR2 SYDVKM come from the germline V gene. The CDR3 length is 16 residues.

The J gene is TRBJ2-3, the V gene TRBV3-1; the TRBD1 assignment by TCRdb is unverifiable without DNA. This CDR3 spans 15 amino acids. Germline V gene data show CDR1 as LGHDT and CDR2 as YNNKEL (reference sequence). The CDR3 region is CASSHLDSSTDTQYF.

The chain combines TRBV20-1 with TRBJ2-7. The CDR3 covers 16 residues. The germline gives CDR1 DFQATT, CDR2 SNEGSKA (reference sequence). The CDR3: CSARLENPRSIGEQYF.

According to its frequency, this clonotype is medium-sized. This chain uses TRBV6-2 or TRBV6-3 with TRBJ1-2. The CDR3 spans 11 residues. CDR1 and CDR2 (germline): MNHEY, SVGEGT. The CDR3 loop reads CASSLNYGYTF.

The chain combines TRBV29-1 with TRBJ2-7; the TCRdb D gene call, TRBD1, has no DNA to confirm it. CDR1 is SQVTM and CDR2 is ANQGSEA in the germline V gene. There are 12 residues in the CDR3. CDR3 residues: CSAQVGENEQYF.

This rearrangement joins TRBV28 to TRBJ2-5; lacking DNA, the TRBD1 call made by TCRdb goes unchecked. Germline loops: CDR1 MDHEN, CDR2 SYDVKM. This CDR3 has 15 residues. The CDR3 sequence is CASGPTGDFGETQYF.

The J gene is TRBJ2-1, the V gene TRBV12-3 or TRBV12-4; as DNA is missing, the TRBD2 call by TCRdb cannot be tested. This CDR3 region has 15 residues. CDR3 sequence: CASRSTSGRGNEQFF.

This chain links TRBV6-5 with TRBJ1-4; the D call from TCRdb, TRBD1, cannot be confirmed without DNA. Germline V gene sequence: CDR1 MNHEY, CDR2 SVGAGI. This CDR3 has 14 amino acids. CDR3 region: CASSQGQGEEKLFF.

The chain has TRBV10-3 and TRBJ2-7; no DNA is available, so the TRBD1 call from TCRdb remains unchecked. CDR3 size: 14 residues. The germline CDR1 and CDR2 sequences are ENHRY and SYGVKD. The CDR3: CAISGGLETYEQYF.

The V call is TRBV27, the J call TRBJ2-2. Germline lookup yields CDR1 MNHEY and CDR2 SMNVEV (reference sequence). The CDR3 has 11 residues. The CDR3 reads CASVNGGELFF.

The chain has TRBV9 and TRBJ2-1; TCRdb's D call of TRBD2 is untestable without DNA. Germline assignment: CDR1 SGDLS and CDR2 YYNGEE. CDR3 length equals 16 residues. CDR3 amino acids: CASRPSSGGTYNEQFF.

The chain couples TRBV14 to TRBJ2-2. The germline V gene has CDR1 SGHDN and CDR2 FVKESK. The CDR3 spans 15 residues. The CDR3 sequence is CASSRWGGTTVELFF.

The CDR3 sequence: CASSLIIIEGGAGTDTQYF. This chain connects TRBV5-6 to TRBJ2-3; the D gene TCRdb calls, TRBD1, cannot be checked with no DNA. This CDR3 spans 19 amino acids. CDR1 is SGHDT, CDR2 YYEEEE, per germline.

The gene calls are TRBV5-1 and TRBJ2-7; TCRdb indicates TRBD1, and absent DNA this call remains unverified. The germline V gene has CDR1 SGHRS and CDR2 YFSETQ. This CDR3 spans 12 amino acids. The CDR3: CASSWGGDEQYF.

The chain employs TRBV2 and TRBJ2-1. Germline V gene data show CDR1 as SNHLY and CDR2 as FYNNEI. This CDR3 has 13 residues. The CDR3 region is CASSDESHNEQFF.